These 5 T cell receptor beta chains originate from one sample sequenced in a study of blood T cell repertoires in COVID-19. Using immunoSEQ multiplex PCR, the repertoire was profiled, and TCRdb retains in-frame clones only, with some absent. In the table there are about 200,000 clones, around 81% of which are singletons. Source material: peripheral blood. The receptors here all came from an older woman with acute or convalescent COVID-19.

This sequence joins TRBV19 and TRBJ2-3; TRBD1 matches at 8 bases. Germline CDR1 and CDR2: LNHDA and SQIVND (reference sequence). V shed 5 bases and J 6 bases; nucleotides not matched to a gene: 13. This CDR3 region has 16 residues. The CDR3 nucleotides are TGTGCCAGTAGTCCAGGGGGCATGTCTTGGACGGATACGCAGTATTTT. Translation gives CASSPGGMSWTDTQYF.

The chain recombines TRBV28 with TRBJ2-7, with 9 bases fitting TRBD1. This CDR3 is built from 15 residues. V trimming: 6 bases; J trimming: 5 bases; junction bases outside the gene matches: 11. Germline V CDR1 and CDR2: MDHEN, SYDVKM. The CDR3 sequence is CASSDTGTGRNEQYF. CDR3 nucleotides: TGTGCCAGCAGCGACACCGGGACAGGGAGGAACGAGCAGTACTTC.

The chain links TRBV11-2 to TRBJ1-6; no reliable D call. Germline assignment: CDR1 SGHAT and CDR2 FQNNGV. With 5 bases removed from V and 7 bases from J, the gap between germline ends came to 3 bases. The CDR3 consists of 11 residues. CDR3: CASSQNSPLHF. In nucleotides, the CDR3 is TGTGCCAGCAGCCAAAATTCACCCCTCCACTTT.

This clone was seen a single time. The chain joins TRBV2 to TRBJ2-7; D perhaps matches TRBD2 (6 bases). This CDR3 is built from 14 residues. Germline V gives CDR1 SNHLY, CDR2 FYNNEI. V lost 6 bases and J 1 base, leaving 13 bases between the germline ends. CDR3 region: CASSGTRGSYEQYF. The CDR3, as DNA: TGTGCCAGCAGCGGGACTCGGGGGTCCTACGAGCAGTACTTC.

The CDR3 DNA reads TGTGCCAGCAGCTCAGTAGGGGGAAGGGGTGAAAAACTGTTTTTT. Protein: CASSSVGGRGEKLFF. This chain joins TRBV5-5 and TRBJ1-4, with D possibly being TRBD1 (6 bases). Germline V gene data show CDR1 as SGHKS and CDR2 as YYEKEE (reference sequence). This CDR3 region has 15 residues. The V and J ends lost 3 bases and 7 bases respectively, with 16 bases between them. Full variable domain (outside the CDR3, taken from reference TRBV5-5 and TRBJ1-4): DAGVTQSPTHLIKTRGQQVTLRCSPISGHKSVSWYQQVLGQGPQFIFQYYEKEERGRGNFPDRFSARQFPNYSSELNVNALLLGDSALYLCASSSVGGRGEKLFFGSGTQLSVL.